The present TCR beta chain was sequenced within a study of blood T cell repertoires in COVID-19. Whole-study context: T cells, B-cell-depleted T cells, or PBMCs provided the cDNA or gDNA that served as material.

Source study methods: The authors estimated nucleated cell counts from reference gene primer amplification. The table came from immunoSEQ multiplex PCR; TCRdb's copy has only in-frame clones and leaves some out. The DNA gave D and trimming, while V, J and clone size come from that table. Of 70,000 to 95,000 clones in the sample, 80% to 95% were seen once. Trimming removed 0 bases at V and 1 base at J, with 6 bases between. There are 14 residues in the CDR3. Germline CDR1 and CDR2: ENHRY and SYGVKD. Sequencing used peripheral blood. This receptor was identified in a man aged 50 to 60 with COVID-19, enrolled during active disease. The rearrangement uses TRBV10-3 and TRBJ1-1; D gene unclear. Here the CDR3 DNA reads TGTGCCATCAGTGAGTCAACCAGGAACACTGAAGCTTTCTTT. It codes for CAISESTRNTEAFF.